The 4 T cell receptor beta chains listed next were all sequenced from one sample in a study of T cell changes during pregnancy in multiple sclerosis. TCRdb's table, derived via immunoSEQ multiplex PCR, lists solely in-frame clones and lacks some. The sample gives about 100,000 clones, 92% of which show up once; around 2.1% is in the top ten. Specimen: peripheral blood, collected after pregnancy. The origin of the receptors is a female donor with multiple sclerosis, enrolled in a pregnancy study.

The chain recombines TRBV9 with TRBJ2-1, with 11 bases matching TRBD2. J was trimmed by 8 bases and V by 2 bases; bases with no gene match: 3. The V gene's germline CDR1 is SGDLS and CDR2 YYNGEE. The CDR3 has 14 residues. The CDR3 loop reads CASSVSGRVHEQFF. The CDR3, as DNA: TGTGCCAGCAGCGTTAGCGGGAGGGTCCATGAGCAGTTCTTC.

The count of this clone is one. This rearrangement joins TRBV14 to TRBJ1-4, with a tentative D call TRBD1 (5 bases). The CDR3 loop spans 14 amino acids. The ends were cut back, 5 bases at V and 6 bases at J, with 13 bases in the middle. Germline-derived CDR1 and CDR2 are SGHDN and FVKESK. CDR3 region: CASSKRRVDEKLFF. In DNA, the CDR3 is TGTGCCAGCAGCAAGCGCAGGGTGGATGAAAAACTGTTTTTT.

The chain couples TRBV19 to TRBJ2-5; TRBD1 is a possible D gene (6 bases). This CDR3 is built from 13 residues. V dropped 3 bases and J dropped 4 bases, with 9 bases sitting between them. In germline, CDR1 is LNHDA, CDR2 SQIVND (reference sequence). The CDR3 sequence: CASSIRGPETQYF. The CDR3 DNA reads TGTGCCAGTAGTATCAGGGGCCCAGAGACCCAGTACTTC.

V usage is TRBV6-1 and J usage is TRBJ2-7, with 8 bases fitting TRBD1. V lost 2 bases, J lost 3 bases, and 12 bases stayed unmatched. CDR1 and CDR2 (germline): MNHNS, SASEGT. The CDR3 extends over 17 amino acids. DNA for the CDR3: TGTGCCAGCAGTGAACTAGTCAGGGGGCGGATAAGCTACGAGCAGTACTTC. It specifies CASSELVRGRISYEQYF.